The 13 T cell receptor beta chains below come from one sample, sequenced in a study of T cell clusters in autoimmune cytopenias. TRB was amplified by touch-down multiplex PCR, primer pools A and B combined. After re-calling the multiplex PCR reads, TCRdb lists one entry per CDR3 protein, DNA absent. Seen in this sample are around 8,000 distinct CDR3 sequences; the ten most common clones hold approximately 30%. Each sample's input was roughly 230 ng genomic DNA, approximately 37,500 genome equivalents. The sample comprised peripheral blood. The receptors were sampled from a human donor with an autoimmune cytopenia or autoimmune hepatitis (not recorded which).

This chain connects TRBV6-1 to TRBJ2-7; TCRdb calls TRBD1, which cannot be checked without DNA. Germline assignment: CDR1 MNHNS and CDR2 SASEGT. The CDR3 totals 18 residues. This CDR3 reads CASSEGDRGYGHPYEQYF.

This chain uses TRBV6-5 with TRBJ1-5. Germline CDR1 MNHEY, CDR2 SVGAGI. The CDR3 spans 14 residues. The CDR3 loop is CASSGGGGRQPQHF.

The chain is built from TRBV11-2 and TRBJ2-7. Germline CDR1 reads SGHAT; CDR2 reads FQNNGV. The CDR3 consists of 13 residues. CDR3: CASRFRNPYEQYF.

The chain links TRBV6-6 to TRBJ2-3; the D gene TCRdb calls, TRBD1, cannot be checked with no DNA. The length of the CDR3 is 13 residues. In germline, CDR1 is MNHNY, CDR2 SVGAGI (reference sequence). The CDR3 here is CASSEGGTDTQYF.

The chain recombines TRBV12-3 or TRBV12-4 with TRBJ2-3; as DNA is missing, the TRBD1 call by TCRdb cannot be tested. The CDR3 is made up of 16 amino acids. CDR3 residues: CASSGWDRGRADTQYF.

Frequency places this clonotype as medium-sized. The CDR3 reads CSARGLAGDSYEQYF. The chain employs TRBV20-1 and TRBJ2-7; TCRdb proposes TRBD2, but this gene call is untestable without DNA. Germline loops: CDR1 DFQATT, CDR2 SNEGSKA (reference sequence). There are 15 residues in the CDR3.

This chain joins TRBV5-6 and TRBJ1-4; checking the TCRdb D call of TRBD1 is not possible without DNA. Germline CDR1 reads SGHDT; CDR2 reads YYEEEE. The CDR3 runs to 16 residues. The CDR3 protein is CASSLNRLIANEKLFF.

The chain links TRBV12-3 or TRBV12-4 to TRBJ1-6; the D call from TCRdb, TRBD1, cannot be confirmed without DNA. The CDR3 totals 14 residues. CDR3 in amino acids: CASSYGQGGGPLHF.

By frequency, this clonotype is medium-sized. CDR3 sequence: CATSRDRGRGSDTQYF. The chain employs TRBV15 and TRBJ2-3; TCRdb's D gene call, TRBD1, goes unchecked for lack of DNA. The CDR3 totals 16 residues. In germline, CDR1 is LNHNV, CDR2 YYDKDF (reference sequence).

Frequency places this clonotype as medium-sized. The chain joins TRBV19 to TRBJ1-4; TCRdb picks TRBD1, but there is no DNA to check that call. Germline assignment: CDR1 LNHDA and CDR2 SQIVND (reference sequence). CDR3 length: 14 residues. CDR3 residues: CASSPLYGDEKLFF.

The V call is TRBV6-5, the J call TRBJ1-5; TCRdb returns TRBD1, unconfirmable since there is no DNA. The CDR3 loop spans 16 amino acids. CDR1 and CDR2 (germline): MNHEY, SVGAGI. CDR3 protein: CASSPGTGASNQPQHF.

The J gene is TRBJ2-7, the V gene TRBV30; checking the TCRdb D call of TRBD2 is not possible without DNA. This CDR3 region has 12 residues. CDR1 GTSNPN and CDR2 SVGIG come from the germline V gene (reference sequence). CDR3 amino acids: CAWKNSGREQYF.

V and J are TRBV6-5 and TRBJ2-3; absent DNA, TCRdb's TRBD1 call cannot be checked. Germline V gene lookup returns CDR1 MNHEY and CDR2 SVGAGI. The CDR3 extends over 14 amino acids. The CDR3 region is CASSRTTGVDTQYF.